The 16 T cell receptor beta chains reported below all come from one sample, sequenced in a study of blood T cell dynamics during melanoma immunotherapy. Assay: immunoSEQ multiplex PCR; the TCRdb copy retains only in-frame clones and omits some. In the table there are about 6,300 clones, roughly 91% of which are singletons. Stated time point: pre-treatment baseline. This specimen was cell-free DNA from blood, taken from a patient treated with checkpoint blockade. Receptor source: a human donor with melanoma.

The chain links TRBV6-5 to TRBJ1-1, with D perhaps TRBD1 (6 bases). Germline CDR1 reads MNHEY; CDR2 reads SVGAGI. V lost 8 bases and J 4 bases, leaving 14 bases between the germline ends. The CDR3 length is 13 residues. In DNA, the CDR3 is TGTGCCAGCCGGGTAGGGGGTGCCACTGAAGCTTTCTTT. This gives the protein CASRVGGATEAFF.

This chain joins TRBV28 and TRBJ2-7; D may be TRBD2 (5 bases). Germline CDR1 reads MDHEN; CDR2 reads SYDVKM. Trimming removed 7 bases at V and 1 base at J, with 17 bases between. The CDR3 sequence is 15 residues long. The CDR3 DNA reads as TGTGCCAGCATACCCTCCCGGGGAGCTTCCTACGAGCAGTACTTC. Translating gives CASIPSRGASYEQYF.

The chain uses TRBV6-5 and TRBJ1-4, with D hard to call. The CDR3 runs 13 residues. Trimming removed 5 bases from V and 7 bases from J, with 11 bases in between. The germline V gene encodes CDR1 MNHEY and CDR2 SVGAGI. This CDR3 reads CASSASRSEKLFF. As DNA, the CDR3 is TGTGCCAGCAGTGCTTCCCGTAGTGAAAAACTGTTTTTT.

The CDR3 sequence: CASSSFYEQYF. In nucleotides, the CDR3 is TGTGCCAGCAGCTCGTTTTACGAGCAGTACTTC. The chain has TRBV7-9 and TRBJ2-7; D is uncertain. Trimming pared 4 bases from V and 4 bases from J, leaving 5 bases between. The germline V gene has CDR1 SEHNR and CDR2 FQNEAQ (reference sequence). This CDR3 is 11 amino acids long. The whole variable domain, filled in from reference TRBV7-9 and TRBJ2-7, reads DTGVSQNPRHKITKRGQNVTFRCDPISEHNRLYWYRQTLGQGPEFLTYFQNEAQLEKSRLLSDRFSAERPKGSFSTLEIQRTEQGDSAMYLCASSSFYEQYFGPGTRLTVT.

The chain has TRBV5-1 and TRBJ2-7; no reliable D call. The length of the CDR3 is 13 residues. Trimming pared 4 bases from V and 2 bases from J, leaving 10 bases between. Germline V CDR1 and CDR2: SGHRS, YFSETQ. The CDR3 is CASSEPGTYEQYF. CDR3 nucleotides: TGCGCCAGCAGCGAACCAGGAACCTACGAGCAGTACTTC. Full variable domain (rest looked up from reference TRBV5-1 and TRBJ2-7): KAGVTQTPRYLIKTRGQQVTLSCSPISGHRSVSWYQQTPGQGLQFLFEYFSETQRNKGNFPGRFSGRQFSNSRSEMNVSTLELGDSALYLCASSEPGTYEQYFGPGTRLTVT.

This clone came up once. Written as DNA, the CDR3 is TGCGCCAGCAGCACCATTCCGGGGAACACTGAAGCTTTCTTT. Translating gives CASSTIPGNTEAFF. The gene calls are TRBV5-1 and TRBJ1-1; D gene uncertain. The germline gives CDR1 SGHRS, CDR2 YFSETQ. With 4 bases removed from V and 1 base from J, the gap between germline ends came to 11 bases. The CDR3 consists of 14 residues.

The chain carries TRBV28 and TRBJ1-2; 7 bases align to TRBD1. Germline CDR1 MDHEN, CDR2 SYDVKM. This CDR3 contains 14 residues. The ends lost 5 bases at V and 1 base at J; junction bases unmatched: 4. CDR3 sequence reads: CASSHRGINYGYTF. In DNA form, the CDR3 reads TGTGCCAGCAGTCACAGGGGTATTAACTATGGCTACACCTTC.

The CDR3 loop reads CASSDRWRECSYEQYF. The CDR3, as DNA: TGTGCCAGCAGTGATCGATGGCGGGAGTGTTCCTACGAGCAGTACTTC. J is TRBJ2-7 and V is TRBV6-4, with 7 bases identical to TRBD2. Germline loops: CDR1 MRHNA, CDR2 SNTAGT. The junction had 9 bases not matched to a gene; V was cut back by 3 bases and J by 1 base. This CDR3 contains 16 residues.

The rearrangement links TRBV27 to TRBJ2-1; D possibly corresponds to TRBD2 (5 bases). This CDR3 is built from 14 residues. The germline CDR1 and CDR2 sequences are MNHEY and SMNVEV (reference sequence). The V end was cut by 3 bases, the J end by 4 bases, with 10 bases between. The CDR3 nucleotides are TGTGCCAGCAGTTTGTCGGGGAAATACAATGAGCAGTTCTTC. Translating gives CASSLSGKYNEQFF.

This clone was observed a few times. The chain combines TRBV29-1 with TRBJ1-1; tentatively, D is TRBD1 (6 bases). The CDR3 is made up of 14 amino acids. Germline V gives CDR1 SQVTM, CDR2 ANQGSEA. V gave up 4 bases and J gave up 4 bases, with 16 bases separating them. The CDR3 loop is CSVGVNRDSTEAFF. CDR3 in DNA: TGCAGCGTTGGGGTGAACAGGGATAGCACTGAAGCTTTCTTT.

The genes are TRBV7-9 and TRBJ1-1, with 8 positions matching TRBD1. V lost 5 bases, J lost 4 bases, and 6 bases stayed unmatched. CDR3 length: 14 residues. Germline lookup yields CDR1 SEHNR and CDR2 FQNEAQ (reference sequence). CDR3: CASSQGQDGTEAFF. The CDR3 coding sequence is TGTGCCAGCAGCCAGGGACAGGATGGCACTGAAGCTTTCTTT.

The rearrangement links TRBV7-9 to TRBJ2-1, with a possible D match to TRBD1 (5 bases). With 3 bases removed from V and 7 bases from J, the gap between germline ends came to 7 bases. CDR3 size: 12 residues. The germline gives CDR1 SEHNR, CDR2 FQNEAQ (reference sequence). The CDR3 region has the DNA TGTGCCAGCAGCTTTAGGGGTAATGAGCAGTTCTTC. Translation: CASSFRGNEQFF.

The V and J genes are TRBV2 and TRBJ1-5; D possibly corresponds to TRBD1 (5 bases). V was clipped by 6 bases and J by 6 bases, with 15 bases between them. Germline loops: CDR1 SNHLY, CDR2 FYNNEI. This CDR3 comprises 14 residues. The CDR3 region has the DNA TGTGCCAGCAGCGCGATCGACAGCGCTCAGCCCCAGCATTTT. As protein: CASSAIDSAQPQHF.

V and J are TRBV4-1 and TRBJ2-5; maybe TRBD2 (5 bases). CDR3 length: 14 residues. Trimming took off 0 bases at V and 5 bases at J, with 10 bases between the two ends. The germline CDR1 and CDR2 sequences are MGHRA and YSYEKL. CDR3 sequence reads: CASSQDGSGETQYF. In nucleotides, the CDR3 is TGCGCCAGCAGCCAAGATGGCTCGGGGGAGACCCAGTACTTC.

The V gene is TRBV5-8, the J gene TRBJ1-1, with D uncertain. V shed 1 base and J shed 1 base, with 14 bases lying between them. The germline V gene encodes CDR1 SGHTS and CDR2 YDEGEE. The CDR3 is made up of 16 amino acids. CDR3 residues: CASSLLDVSKNTEAFF. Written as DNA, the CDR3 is TGTGCCAGCAGCTTGTTGGACGTCTCGAAGAACACTGAAGCTTTCTTT.

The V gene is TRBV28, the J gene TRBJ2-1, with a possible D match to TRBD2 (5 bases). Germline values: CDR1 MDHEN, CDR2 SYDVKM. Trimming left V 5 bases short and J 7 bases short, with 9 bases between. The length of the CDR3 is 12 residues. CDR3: CASSLTGNEQFF. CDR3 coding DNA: TGTGCCAGCAGTCTAACGGGGAATGAGCAGTTCTTC.